This T cell receptor beta chain was identified in a study of coeliac disease. For the study at large: Coeliac patients had newly diagnosed active disease, refractory type I disease, or gluten-free diet control.

The V gene's germline CDR1 is SGHRS and CDR2 YFSETQ. The CDR3 runs 13 residues. The ends were cut back, 6 bases at V and 0 bases at J, with 7 bases in the middle. One frozen roughly 480,000-cell aliquot per fraction was sequenced. About this clone itself: Its target is unknown.

Regarding the study as a whole: The authors judged this method unsuitable for unbiased gliadin-specific T cell detection. TRB repertoires were largely private, with most amino acid sequences found in only one sample.

The protocol was immunoSEQ multiplex PCR, while the TCRdb copy is restricted to in-frame clones and leaves out a portion. Of about 4,900 clones in the sample, roughly 65% were seen once. This sequence joins TRBV5-1 and TRBJ2-1; a weak D match, TRBD2 (5 bases). Sequenced: lymphocytes from the gut lamina propria. This clonotype originated in a woman aged 40 to 50. The CDR3 DNA reads as TGCGCCAGCAAACGGGACTCCTACAATGAGCAGTTCTTC. Protein: CASKRDSYNEQFF.